One T cell receptor beta chain is described in this entry. This sample was taken from a study of blood T cell repertoires in COVID-19. In the original analysis: Estimates of nucleated cell counts were drawn from the amplification of reference gene primers. Data came from immunoSEQ multiplex PCR; TCRdb stores just in-frame clones and leaves some out. The V and J calls and clone size are taken from that table; D and trimming were inferred from the DNA. There are about 320,000 clones in the sample; under 95% occur only once, and roughly 2.6% lies in the top ten. Per the germline V gene, CDR1 is GTSNPN and CDR2 is SVGIG (reference sequence). The length of the CDR3 is 13 residues. The trim removed 6 bases at V and 2 bases at J, leaving 3 bases unmatched.

This TCR was sampled from a man aged 60 to 75 who had recovered from COVID-19. The material sequenced was PBMCs or T cells enriched from blood (not recorded which). The chain recombines TRBV30 with TRBJ1-2, with 10 bases lining up with TRBD1. As DNA, the CDR3 is TGTGCCTGTGGGGGACAGGGGAACTATGGCTACACCTTC. Its translation is CACGGQGNYGYTF.